The entry that follows covers one TCR beta chain sequence. Its antigen is still unknown. The CDR3 sequence is 13 residues long. Trimming left V 0 bases short and J 10 bases short, with 11 bases between. From germline, CDR1 is SGHKS and CDR2 YYEKEE (reference sequence). The source of the sample is a study of early T cells in non-severe SARS-CoV-2 infection. Study-wide background: Sequencing of unsorted whole blood was done on bulk RNA, leaving chains unpaired. General study points: Matching with VDJdb favored anti-spike CD8 responses (missing private and CD4 specificities).

Individual cDNA molecules were tagged with unique molecular identifiers, the study reported. TCRdb reprocessed the 5' RACE reads via MiXCR and lists one record per CDR3 protein. Among about 69,000 distinct CDR3 sequences listed, 4.6% were seen once. The sequenced sample was whole blood, obtained at baseline. The receptor was isolated from an adult who was a healthcare worker with PCR-confirmed SARS-CoV-2 infection or an uninfected control (not recorded which). The donor label of this sample is uncertain. The rearrangement joins TRBV5-5 to TRBJ2-1, with D unresolved. Here the CDR3 DNA reads TGTGCCAGCAGCTTGGCCGTGGCTGAGGAGCAGTTCTTC. Its translation: CASSLAVAEEQFF.